This record looks at one T cell receptor (beta chain) sequence and its context. These data belong to a study of regulatory T cells in long-lasting Graves disease. The time point denotes: newly diagnosed GD, antithyroid drugs for less than 3 months. The TCR library was prepared using RNA isolated from PBMCs. Construction of the TCR beta libraries employed iRepertoire HTBI primers in conjunction with Arm-PCR of CDR3 regions. Each CDR3 protein gets one entry after TCRdb re-called the multiplex PCR reads with MiXCR. The table records a few hundred thousand distinct CDR3 sequences, 14% of them present only once. Trimming at V came to 0 bases and at J to 4 bases, leaving 2 bases not matched to a gene. CDR1 MRHNA and CDR2 SNTAGT come from the germline V gene. The CDR3 is made up of 15 amino acids. This sample was shared with a second study, whose subject was T cells in Graves' hyperthyroidism and ophthalmopathy.

J is TRBJ2-2 and V is TRBV6-4; TRBD1 agrees at 7 bases. The sequencing used peripheral blood mononuclear cells (PBMCs), collected at new diagnosis, from a patient treated with antithyroid drugs. This TCR was recovered from a woman in her fifties or sixties with Graves disease. CDR3 DNA: TGTGCCAGCAGTGACTCACAGGGGACCACCGGGGAGCTGTTTTTT. It encodes CASSDSQGTTGELFF.